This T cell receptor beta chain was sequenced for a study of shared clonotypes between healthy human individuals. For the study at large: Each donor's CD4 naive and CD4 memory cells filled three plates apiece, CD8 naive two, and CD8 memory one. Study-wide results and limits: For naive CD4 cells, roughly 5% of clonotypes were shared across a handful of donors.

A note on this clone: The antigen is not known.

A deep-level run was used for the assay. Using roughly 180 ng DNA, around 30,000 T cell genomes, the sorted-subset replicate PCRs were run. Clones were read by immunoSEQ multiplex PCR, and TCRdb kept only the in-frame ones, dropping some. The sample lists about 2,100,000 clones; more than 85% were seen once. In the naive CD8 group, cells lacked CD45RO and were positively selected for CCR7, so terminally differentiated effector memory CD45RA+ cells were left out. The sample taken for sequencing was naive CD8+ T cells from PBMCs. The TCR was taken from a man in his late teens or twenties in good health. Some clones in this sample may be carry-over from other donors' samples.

The CDR3 spells CASTRDVRPPYGYTF. CDR3 in DNA: TGTGCCAGCACCCGGGACGTACGGCCTCCCTATGGCTACACCTTC. V is TRBV28 and J is TRBJ1-2; D possibly corresponds to TRBD1 (5 bases). Germline lookup yields CDR1 MDHEN and CDR2 SYDVKM. V was clipped by 7 bases and J by 4 bases, with 19 bases between them. The length of the CDR3 is 15 residues.